A single sample is the source of the 3 T cell receptor beta chains below, sequenced in a study of radiation and T cells in renal cell carcinoma. Treatment noted: treatment-naive control, cytoreductive nephrectomy. Profiling relied on immunoSEQ multiplex PCR, and the TCRdb table lists in-frame clones only, not all of them. The repertoire holds roughly 9,800 clones, 58% seen once, with 9.7% in the top ten. Material: tumor tissue, obtained from a patient whose treatment was nephrectomy without radiotherapy. All receptors come from a man aged 35-49 years with renal cell carcinoma.

This clone was seen a single time. This rearrangement joins TRBV15 to TRBJ1-2, with D perhaps matching TRBD1 (5 bases). CDR3 length equals 13 residues. The germline CDR1 and CDR2 sequences are LNHNV and YYDKDF (reference sequence). V lost 0 bases and J 8 bases, leaving 10 bases between the germline ends. The CDR3 loop reads CATSREEGDGYTF. DNA for the CDR3: TGTGCCACCAGCAGAGAGGAAGGGGACGGCTACACCTTC.

V is TRBV29-1 and J is TRBJ2-1, with 9 bases that match TRBD2. J was trimmed by 7 bases and V by 0 bases; bases with no gene match: 4. This CDR3 is built from 14 residues. Germline values: CDR1 SQVTM, CDR2 ANQGSEA. The CDR3 reads CSVEEWTSENEQFF. CDR3 DNA sequence: TGCAGCGTTGAAGAGTGGACTAGCGAGAATGAGCAGTTCTTC.

The chain links TRBV4-3 to TRBJ2-7; 10 bases are a match to TRBD1. After removal of 5 bases from V and 3 bases from J, the junction contained 10 bases not matched to a gene. Germline V lookup: CDR1 LGHNA, CDR2 YSLEER. The CDR3 sequence is 16 residues long. The CDR3 sequence: CASSYSGTGENYEQYF. The CDR3 DNA follows: TGCGCCAGCAGCTACTCCGGGACAGGGGAAAACTACGAGCAGTACTTC.